This TCR beta chain was captured in a study of T-cell memory formation after mild COVID-19. Study summary: The TCR clusters were mostly specific to one donor. General study results and limits: Later expanders leaned CD4+, whereas day 15 to 85 contracting clones were balanced CD4/CD8. In pre-infection memory, a portion of responding clones appeared, which suggested that cross-reactive memory joined.

Details on this clonotype: The antigen is unknown.

Each CDR3 protein gets one entry after TCRdb re-called the 5' RACE reads with MiXCR. The sample includes over 300,000 distinct CDR3 sequences, 20% to 25% seen only once; the top ten take roughly a fifth. The TCR sequence derives from a man aged 18 to 29 who had mild COVID-19 (a few samples of this study predate the infection). Cell type and time point are not known. Sequenced input: PBMCs or a T cell subset sorted from them (not recorded which).

CDR3 in amino acids: CASSFGQGRVETQYF. In DNA form, the CDR3 reads TGTGCCAGCAGCTTCGGACAGGGGCGCGTAGAGACCCAGTACTTC. The chain uses TRBV11-1 and TRBJ2-5; 9 nucleotides align to TRBD1. CDR3 length: 15 amino acids. Germline V lookup: CDR1 SGHAT, CDR2 FQDESV (reference sequence). Trimming at V came to 3 bases and at J to 4 bases, leaving 6 bases not matched to a gene.